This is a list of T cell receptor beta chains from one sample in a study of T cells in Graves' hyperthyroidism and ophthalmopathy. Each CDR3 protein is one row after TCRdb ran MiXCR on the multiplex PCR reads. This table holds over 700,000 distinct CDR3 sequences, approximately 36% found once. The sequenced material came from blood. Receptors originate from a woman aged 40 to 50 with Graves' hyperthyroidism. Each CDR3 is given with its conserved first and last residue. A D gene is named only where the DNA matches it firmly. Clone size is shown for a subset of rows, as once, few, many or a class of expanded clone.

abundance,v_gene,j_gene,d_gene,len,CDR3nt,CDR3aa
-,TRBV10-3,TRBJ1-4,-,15,TGTGCCATCATACGGACTAGCGGGATTGATGAAAAACTGTTTTTT,CAIIRTSGIDEKLFF
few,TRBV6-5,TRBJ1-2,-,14,TGTGCCAGCAGTTACTCGACGGGGGCTGGTGGCTACACCTTC,CASSYSTGAGGYTF
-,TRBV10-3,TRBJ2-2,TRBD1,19,TGTGCCATCCGACGAATCGACAGGGATCTCTTAGGGAACACCGGGGAGCTGTTTTTT,CAIRRIDRDLLGNTGELFF
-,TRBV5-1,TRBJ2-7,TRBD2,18,TGCGCCAGCAGCTTGGTCGCGGGAGGGGGGCTTCCGTCCTACGAGCAGTACTTC,CASSLVAGGGLPSYEQYF
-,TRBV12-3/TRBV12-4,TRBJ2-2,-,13,TGTGCCAGCAGTTCCCAGGAGACCGGGGAGCTGTTTTTT,CASSSQETGELFF
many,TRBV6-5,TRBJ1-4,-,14,TGTGCCAGCATCTCGATAGATCTGGACGAAAAACTGTTTTTT,CASISIDLDEKLFF
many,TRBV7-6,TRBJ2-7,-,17,TGTGCCAGCAGCTTATCATCGGGTCGTTTTGGGATCTACGAGCAGTACTTC,CASSLSSGRFGIYEQYF
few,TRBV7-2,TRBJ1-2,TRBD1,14,TGTGCCAGCAGTCCCCAGGGACAGGTCTATGGCTACACCTTC,CASSPQGQVYGYTF
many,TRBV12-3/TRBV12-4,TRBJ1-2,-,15,TGTGCCAGCAGTACACGACAGGAACCTTCCTATGGCTACACCTTC,CASSTRQEPSYGYTF
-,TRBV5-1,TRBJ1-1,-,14,TGCGCCAGCAGCTTCCAAGGGAATTTCGCTGAAGCTTTCTTT,CASSFQGNFAEAFF
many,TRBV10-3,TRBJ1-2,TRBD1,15,TGTGCCATCAGTGGAATTGACAGGGAAGACTATGGCTACACCTTC,CAISGIDREDYGYTF
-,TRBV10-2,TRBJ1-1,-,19,TGTGCCAGCTCAGTAAGATCCGGGACGCCCCAAACCGGGAACACTGAAGCTTTCTTT,CASSVRSGTPQTGNTEAFF
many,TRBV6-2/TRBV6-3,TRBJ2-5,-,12,TGTGCCAGCAGTATCGAGCAAGAGACCCAGTACTTC,CASSIEQETQYF
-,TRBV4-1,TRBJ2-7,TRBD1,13,TGCGCCAGCAGCCAGACAGGGAACTACGAGCAGTACTTC,CASSQTGNYEQYF
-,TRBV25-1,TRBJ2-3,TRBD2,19,TGTGCCAGCAGTGAGTCGAGAGAAGCGGGACTCCCGTCGGCAGATACGCAGTATTTT,CASSESREAGLPSADTQYF
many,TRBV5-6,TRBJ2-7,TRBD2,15,TGTGCCAGCAGCAATAGCGGGAGGGACTCCTACGAGCAGTACTTC,CASSNSGRDSYEQYF
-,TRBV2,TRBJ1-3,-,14,TGTGCCAGCCATAGCAGGGGTTCTGGAAACACCATATATTTT,CASHSRGSGNTIYF
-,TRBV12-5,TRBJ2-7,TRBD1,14,TGTGCTAGTGCTTCCGGACAGGGGATGGACGAGCAGTACTTC,CASASGQGMDEQYF
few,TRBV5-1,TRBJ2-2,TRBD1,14,TGCGCCAGCAGTTGGACAGGGGGCACCGGGGAGCTGTTTTTT,CASSWTGGTGELFF
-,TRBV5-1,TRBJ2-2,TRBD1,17,TGCGCCAGCAGCTTGGGAGGACAGGGGGCAGAAACCGGGGAGCTGTTTTTT,CASSLGGQGAETGELFF
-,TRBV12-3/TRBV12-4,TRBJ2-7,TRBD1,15,TGTGCCAGCAGTTTAAGGGGGCTAGGCACCTACGAGCAGTACTTC,CASSLRGLGTYEQYF
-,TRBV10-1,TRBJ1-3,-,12,TGCGCCAGCGGTGAAAATGGAAACACCATATATTTT,CASGENGNTIYF
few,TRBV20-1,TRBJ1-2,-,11,TGCAGTGCTAGAGACCCGGCGGGCTACACCTTC,CSARDPAGYTF
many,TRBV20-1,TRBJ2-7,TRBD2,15,TGCAGTGCTAGACGTCGGACTAGTTTGGCCTACGAGCAGTACTTC,CSARRRTSLAYEQYF
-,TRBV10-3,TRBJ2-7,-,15,TGTGCCAGCAGTCACCTCCGGTCGTACTCCTACGAGCAGTACTTC,CASSHLRSYSYEQYF
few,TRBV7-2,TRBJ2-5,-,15,TGTGCCAGCAGCCCAGCGCTTGGGACCAAAGAGACCCAGTACTTC,CASSPALGTKETQYF
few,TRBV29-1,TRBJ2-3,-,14,TGCAGCGGAACCCAAACCAGAGGGGGGGATACGCAGTATTTT,CSGTQTRGGDTQYF
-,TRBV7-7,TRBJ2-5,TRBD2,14,TGTGCTAGCAGCTTAGCGGGGTCCCCCGAGACCCAGTACTTC,CASSLAGSPETQYF
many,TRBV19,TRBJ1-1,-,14,TGTGCCAGTATCAGGGGCAGCCCCTTCCCTGAAGCTTTCTTT,CASIRGSPFPEAFF
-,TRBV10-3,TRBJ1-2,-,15,TGTGCCAGCAGTTACTCCGGGGGGGGCTTTTATGGCTACACCTTC,CASSYSGGGFYGYTF
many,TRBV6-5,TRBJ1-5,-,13,TGTGCCAGCAGTCCAGGGGACCCTCAGCCCCAGCATTTT,CASSPGDPQPQHF
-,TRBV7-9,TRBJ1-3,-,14,TGTGCCAGCAGCCACCGGGACGGTGGAAACACCATATATTTT,CASSHRDGGNTIYF
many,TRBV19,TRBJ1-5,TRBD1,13,TGTGCCAGTAAAGACAGGGAGCATCAGCCCCAGCATTTT,CASKDREHQPQHF
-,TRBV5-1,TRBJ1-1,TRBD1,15,TGCGCCAGCAGCCATGTTGACAGGGCGAACACTGAAGCTTTCTTT,CASSHVDRANTEAFF
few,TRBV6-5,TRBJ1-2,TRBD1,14,TGTGCCAGCAGTGCCAACAGGGGGAGGGATGGCTACACCTTC,CASSANRGRDGYTF
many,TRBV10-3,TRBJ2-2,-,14,TGTGCCACGGGACCGCGGCCGGATACCGGGGAGCTGTTTTTT,CATGPRPDTGELFF
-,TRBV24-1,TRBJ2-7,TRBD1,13,TGTGCCACCGAGAGACAGGGGGCAGAAGAGCAGTACTTC,CATERQGAEEQYF
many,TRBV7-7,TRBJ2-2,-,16,TGTGCTAGCAGCTCACCGGGACGTAAGAACACCGGGGAGCTGTTTTTT,CASSSPGRKNTGELFF
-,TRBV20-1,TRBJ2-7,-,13,TGCAGTGCTCGGTCGACACTCTCCTACGAGCAGTACTTC,CSARSTLSYEQYF